This TCR beta chain was recovered during a study of blood T cell repertoires in COVID-19. Study summary: Italy, Spain and the United States were the sources of the convalescent and acute COVID-19 samples. Sources were T cells, B-cell-depleted T cells, or PBMCs; the material itself was cDNA or gDNA.

Germline V gives CDR1 SGDLS, CDR2 YYNGEE. Trimming stripped 4 bases from V and 6 bases from J, with 8 bases between. The CDR3 is 12 amino acids. In the original processing: Nucleated cell number was recorded as an estimate derived from reference gene primer amplification. Assay used: immunoSEQ multiplex PCR; TCRdb lists only in-frame clones, some missing. Clonal size and the V and J genes are those of that table, whereas D and trimming came from the DNA. The profile covers about 230,000 clones, with roughly 83% appearing a single time and 27% taken by the ten largest. The receptor was derived from a middle-aged man with acute or convalescent COVID-19. V is TRBV9 and J is TRBJ1-3; TRBD1 might be the D (5 bases). Sequenced input: peripheral blood. CDR3 sequence (DNA): TGTGCCAGCAGCTCACAGGCAAACACCATATATTTT. Protein sequence: CASSSQANTIYF.